This T cell receptor (beta chain) appears in the sequencing data of a study of T-cell reconstitution after alpha-beta-depleted transplantation in children. Unique molecular identifiers were built into the TCRbeta library. Each CDR3 protein is one row after TCRdb ran MiXCR on the PCR reads. The sample records fewer than 550,000 distinct CDR3 sequences, more than 9% being singletons. A note on this clonotype: Its specificity is unknown.

General study points: The authors attributed T-cell counts and diversity one year after transplant mostly to newly produced T cells. Certain patients had high TCRbeta diversity at day 60, and it came from recipient T cells and thymic progenitors that survived.

From germline, CDR1 is PRHDT and CDR2 FYEKMQ (reference sequence). The V end lost 5 bases, the J end lost 1 base, and 21 bases lay between the germline ends. The CDR3 length is 17 residues. The receptor comes from a child aged 2 to 10 with inherited bone marrow failure, due to receive a stem cell transplant. This chain joins TRBV13 and TRBJ2-7; tentatively, D is TRBD2 (6 bases). Source: PBMCs, taken before TCRalphabeta/CD19-depleted stem cell transplant. For the CDR3, the DNA is TGTGCCAGCAGCCCTGACGCGAGCGCCGGAGGGTCCTACGAGCAGTACTTC. This sequence encodes CASSPDASAGGSYEQYF.